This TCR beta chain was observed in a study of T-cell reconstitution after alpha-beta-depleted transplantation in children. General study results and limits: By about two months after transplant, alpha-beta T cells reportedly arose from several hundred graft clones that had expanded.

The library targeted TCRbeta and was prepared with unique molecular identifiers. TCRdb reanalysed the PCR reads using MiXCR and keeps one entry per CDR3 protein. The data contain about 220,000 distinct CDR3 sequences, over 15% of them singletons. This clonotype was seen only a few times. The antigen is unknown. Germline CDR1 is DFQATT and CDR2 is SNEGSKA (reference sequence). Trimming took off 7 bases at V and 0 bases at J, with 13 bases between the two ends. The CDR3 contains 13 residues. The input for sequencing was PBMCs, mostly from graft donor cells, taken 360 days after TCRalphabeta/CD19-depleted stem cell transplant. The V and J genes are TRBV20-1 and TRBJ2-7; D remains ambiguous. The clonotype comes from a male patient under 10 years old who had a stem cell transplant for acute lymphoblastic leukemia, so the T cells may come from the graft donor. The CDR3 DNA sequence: TGCAGTGGCCTCAGGTTTACCTCCTACGAGCAGTACTTC. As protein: CSGLRFTSYEQYF.